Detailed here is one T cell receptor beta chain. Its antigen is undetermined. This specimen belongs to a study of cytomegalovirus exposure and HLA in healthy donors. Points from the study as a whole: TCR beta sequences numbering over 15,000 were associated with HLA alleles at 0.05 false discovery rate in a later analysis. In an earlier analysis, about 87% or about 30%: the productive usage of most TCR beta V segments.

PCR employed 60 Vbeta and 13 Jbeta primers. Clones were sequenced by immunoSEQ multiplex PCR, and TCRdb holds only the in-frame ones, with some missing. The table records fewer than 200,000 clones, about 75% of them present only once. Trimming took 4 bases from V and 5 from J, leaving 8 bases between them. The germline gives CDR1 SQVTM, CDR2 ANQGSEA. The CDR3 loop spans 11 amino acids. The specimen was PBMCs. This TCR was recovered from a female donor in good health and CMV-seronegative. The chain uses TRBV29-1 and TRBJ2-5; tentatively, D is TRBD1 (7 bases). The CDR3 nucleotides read TGCAGCGTTGCAGGGGGGGAGACCCAGTACTTC. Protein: CSVAGGETQYF.